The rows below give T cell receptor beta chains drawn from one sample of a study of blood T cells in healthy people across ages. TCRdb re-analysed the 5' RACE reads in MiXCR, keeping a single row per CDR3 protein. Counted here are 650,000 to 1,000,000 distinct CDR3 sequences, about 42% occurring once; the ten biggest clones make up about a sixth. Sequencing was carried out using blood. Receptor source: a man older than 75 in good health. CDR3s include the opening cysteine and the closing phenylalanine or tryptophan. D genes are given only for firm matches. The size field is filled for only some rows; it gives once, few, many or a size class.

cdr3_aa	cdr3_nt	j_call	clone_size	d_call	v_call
CASGKLGEVDEQYF	TGTGCCAGCGGAAAACTAGGGGAGGTAGACGAGCAGTACTTC	TRBJ2-7	-	-	TRBV4-2
CSARRVGTADSPLHF	TGCAGTGCTAGGCGAGTCGGGACAGCAGATTCACCCCTCCACTTT	TRBJ1-6	-	TRBD1	TRBV20-1
CATSNGVITYNEQFF	TGTGCCACCTCCAATGGTGTCATAACCTACAATGAGCAGTTCTTC	TRBJ2-1	many	-	TRBV24-1
CASSLSGYGTRGDIQYF	TGTGCCAGCAGCTTAAGTGGGTACGGTACCCGGGGGGACATTCAGTACTTC	TRBJ2-4	many	TRBD2	TRBV7-2
CASSRLGGDTQYF	TGTGCCAGCAGTAGACTTGGGGGAGATACGCAGTATTTT	TRBJ2-3	few	-	TRBV12-3/TRBV12-4
CASSALADTQYF	TGTGCCAGCAGTGCACTAGCGGATACGCAGTATTTT	TRBJ2-3	-	TRBD2	TRBV2
CASSPRDNEQFF	TGTGCCAGCAGCCCCCGTGACAATGAGCAGTTCTTC	TRBJ2-1	many	-	TRBV9
CASSPAPGGQETQYF	TGTGCCAGCAGCCCAGCTCCGGGCGGACAAGAGACCCAGTACTTC	TRBJ2-5	many	-	TRBV4-2
CASSKESGTVDFNEQFF	TGTGCCAGCAGCAAAGAAAGTGGGACAGTAGATTTCAATGAGCAGTTCTTC	TRBJ2-1	once	-	TRBV21-1
CASSLEPSSHNEQYF	TGCGCCAGCAGCTTGGAACCTAGCTCCCACAATGAGCAGTACTTC	TRBJ2-7	few	-	TRBV5-1
CASSSQTGDTQYF	TGTGCCAGCAGCTCCCAAACGGGAGATACGCAGTATTTT	TRBJ2-3	-	-	TRBV7-3
CASSQVLQGAGNEQYF	TGTGCCAGCAGCCAAGTTTTACAGGGGGCTGGGAATGAGCAGTACTTC	TRBJ2-5	-	TRBD1	TRBV3-1
CAIVPSTILTGRNEQYF	TGTGCCATCGTTCCTTCTACGATTTTGACAGGGAGGAACGAGCAGTACTTC	TRBJ2-7	many	-	TRBV10-3
CSVEDLPDTQYF	TGCAGCGTTGAAGATCTCCCGGATACGCAGTATTTT	TRBJ2-3	-	-	TRBV29-1
CASAGGAQETQYF	TGTGCCAGCGCGGGGGGGGCCCAAGAGACCCAGTACTTC	TRBJ2-5	many	TRBD2	TRBV12-3/TRBV12-4
CASSLRGRRGREQYF	TGTGCCAGCAGTTTACGCGGTCGGAGGGGGCGCGAGCAGTACTTC	TRBJ2-7	few	-	TRBV28
CASSPRGGTNTEAFF	TGTGCCAGCAGCCCGCGGGGGGGGACCAACACTGAAGCTTTCTTT	TRBJ1-1	few	-	TRBV7-9
CASSPGTSGGLYQETQYF	TGTGCCAGCAGCCCTGGGACTAGCGGGGGGCTGTACCAAGAGACCCAGTACTTC	TRBJ2-5	-	TRBD2	TRBV11-2
CASSLSGTVGYTF	TGTGCCAGCAGCTTATCCGGGACAGTTGGCTACACCTTC	TRBJ1-2	-	TRBD1	TRBV7-2
CASSSIAVFTDTQYF	TGTGCCAGCAGTTCCATAGCGGTCTTCACAGATACGCAGTATTTT	TRBJ2-3	-	-	TRBV28
CASSPAQTGSALGANVLTF	TGTGCCAGCAGCCCTGCCCAGACTGGCTCTGCGCTTGGGGCCAACGTCCTGACTTTC	TRBJ2-6	-	-	TRBV7-3
CASSSQGSTNEKLFF	TGTGCCAGCAGTTCTCAGGGTTCAACTAATGAGAAACTGTTTTTT	TRBJ1-4	-	-	TRBV27
CASSPGTKRAYEQFF	TGCGCCAGCAGCCCCGGGACTAAAAGGGCCTATGAGCAGTTCTTC	TRBJ2-1	few	TRBD2	TRBV5-1
CSVEGQGSYNEQFF	TGCAGCGTTGAGGGACAGGGCTCCTACAATGAGCAGTTCTTC	TRBJ2-1	-	TRBD1	TRBV29-1
CAGSFGWKYEQYF	TGTGCCGGCAGTTTTGGGTGGAAATACGAGCAGTACTTC	TRBJ2-7	-	-	TRBV27
CAWSPRTGSYEQYF	TGTGCCTGGAGTCCCAGGACAGGGAGCTACGAGCAGTACTTC	TRBJ2-7	-	TRBD1	TRBV30
CASSLSLPSVSDTQYF	TGTGCCAGCAGTTTATCGTTGCCTAGCGTTTCAGATACGCAGTATTTT	TRBJ2-3	few	-	TRBV27
CASSPLGTQETQYF	TGTGCTAGCAGCCCATTGGGAACCCAAGAGACCCAGTACTTC	TRBJ2-5	few	-	TRBV7-7